This T cell receptor beta chain was recovered during a study of T cell responses to AZD1222 COVID-19 vaccine. Regarding the study as a whole: The study identified only five to seven AZD1222 recipients as seropositive at baseline.

Only in-frame clones appear in the TCRdb table, and some are missing; sequencing was by immunoSEQ multiplex PCR. The sample holds about 160,000 clones, roughly 90% seen once. Deletions cut 0 bases from V and 4 bases from J, with 18 bases between. This CDR3 is 17 amino acids long. Looked up from germline, CDR1 is SGHDN and CDR2 is FVKESK. This clone appeared a few times. Its antigen is unknown. The V gene is TRBV14, the J gene TRBJ1-1; possibly TRBD1 for D (5 bases). This specimen consisted of peripheral blood, obtained on day 0 of AZD1222 vaccination. This clonotype originated in an adult in good health. The CDR3 protein is CASSQEGWDYPPTEAFF. The DNA of the CDR3 is TGTGCCAGCAGCCAAGAGGGTTGGGACTACCCCCCCACTGAAGCTTTCTTT. Full variable domain (rest looked up from reference TRBV14 and TRBJ1-1): EAGVTQFPSHSVIEKGQTVTLRCDPISGHDNLYWYRRVMGKEIKFLLHFVKESKQDESGMPNNRFLAERTGGTYSTLKVQPAELEDSGVYFCASSQEGWDYPPTEAFFGQGTRLTVV.